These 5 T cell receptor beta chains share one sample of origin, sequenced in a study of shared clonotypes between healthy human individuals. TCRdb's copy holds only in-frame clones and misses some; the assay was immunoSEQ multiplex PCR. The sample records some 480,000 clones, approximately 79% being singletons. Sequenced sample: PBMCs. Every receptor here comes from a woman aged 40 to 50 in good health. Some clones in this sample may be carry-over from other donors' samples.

The chain's CDR3 is CASSYSRGLETQYF. DNA of the CDR3: TGTGCCAGCAGTTACTCGAGGGGTTTGGAGACCCAGTACTTC. The chain employs TRBV6-5 and TRBJ2-5, with D possibly being TRBD1 or TRBD2 (5 bases each). The V and J ends lost 0 bases and 5 bases respectively, with 10 bases between them. Germline CDR1 and CDR2: MNHEY and SVGAGI. The CDR3 covers 14 residues.

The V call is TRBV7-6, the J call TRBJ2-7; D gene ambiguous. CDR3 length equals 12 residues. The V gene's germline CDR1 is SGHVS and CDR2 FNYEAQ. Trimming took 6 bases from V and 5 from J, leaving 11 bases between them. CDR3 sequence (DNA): TGTGCCAGCAGTCGACTTAGGCACGAGCAGTACTTC. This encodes CASSRLRHEQYF.

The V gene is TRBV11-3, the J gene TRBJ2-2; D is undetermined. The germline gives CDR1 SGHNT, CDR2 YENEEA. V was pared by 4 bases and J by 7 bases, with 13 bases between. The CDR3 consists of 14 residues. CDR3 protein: CASSSPERRGELFF. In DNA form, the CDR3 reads TGTGCCAGCAGCTCCCCGGAGAGGCGCGGGGAGCTGTTTTTT. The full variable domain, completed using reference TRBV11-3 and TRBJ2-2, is EAGVVQSPRYKIIEKKQPVAFWCNPISGHNTLYWYLQNLGQGPELLIRYENEEAVDDSQLPKDRFSAERLKGVDSTLKIQPAELGDSAVYLCASSSPERRGELFFGEGSRLTVL.

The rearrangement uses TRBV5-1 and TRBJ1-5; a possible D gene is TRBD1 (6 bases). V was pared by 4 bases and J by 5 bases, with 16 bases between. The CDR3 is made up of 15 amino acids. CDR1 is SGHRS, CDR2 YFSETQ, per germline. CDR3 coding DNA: TGCGCCAGCAGCGTACAGGGTTTGACGGATCAGCCCCAGCATTTT. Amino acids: CASSVQGLTDQPQHF.

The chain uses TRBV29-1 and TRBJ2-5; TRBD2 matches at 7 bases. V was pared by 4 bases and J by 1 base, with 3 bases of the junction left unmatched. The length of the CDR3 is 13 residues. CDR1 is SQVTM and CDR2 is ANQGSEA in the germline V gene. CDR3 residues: CSVAGTTQETQYF. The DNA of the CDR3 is TGCAGCGTTGCCGGGACTACCCAAGAGACCCAGTACTTC.